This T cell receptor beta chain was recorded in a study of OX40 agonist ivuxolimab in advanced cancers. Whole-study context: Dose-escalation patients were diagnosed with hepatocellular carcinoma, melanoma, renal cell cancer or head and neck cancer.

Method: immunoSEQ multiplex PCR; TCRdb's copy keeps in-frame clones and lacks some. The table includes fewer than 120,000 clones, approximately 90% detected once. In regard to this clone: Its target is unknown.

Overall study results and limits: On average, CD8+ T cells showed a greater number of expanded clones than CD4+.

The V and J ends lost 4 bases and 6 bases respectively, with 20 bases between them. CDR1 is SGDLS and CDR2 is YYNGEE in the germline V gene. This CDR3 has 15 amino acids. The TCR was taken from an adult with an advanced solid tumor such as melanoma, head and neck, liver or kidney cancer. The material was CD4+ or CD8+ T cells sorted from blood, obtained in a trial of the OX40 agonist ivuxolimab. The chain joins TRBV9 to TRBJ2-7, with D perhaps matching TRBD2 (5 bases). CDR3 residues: CASSPRLEGEGEQYF. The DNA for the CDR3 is TGTGCCAGCAGCCCTCGGTTAGAGGGTGAGGGCGAGCAGTACTTC.